Listed here are 14 T cell receptor beta chains from one sample, sequenced in a study of beta chain features in type 1 diabetes. Study-wide results and caveats: A moderate, significant TCRB CDR3 shortening appeared in type 1 diabetes across four CD4+ subsets.

For these receptors, no antigen is known. All of the isolated RNA was reverse transcribed, so expressed TCRB transcripts were sequenced. Sequencing used immunoSEQ multiplex PCR; TCRdb keeps in-frame clones, though not all of them. The sample lists 200,000 to 300,000 clones, about 20% occurring once. The material sequenced was naive CD4+ T cells from blood. These receptors were collected from a middle-aged woman with type 1 diabetes.

The table lists this clone with a few counts. This chain connects TRBV15 to TRBJ1-2; weak D call: TRBD1 (5 bases). The CDR3 has 13 residues. V was pared by 2 bases and J by 8 bases, with 12 bases between. CDR1 is LNHNV, CDR2 YYDKDF, per germline (reference sequence). CDR3 amino acids: CATSRIPRGGYTF. The DNA for the CDR3 is TGTGCCACCAGCAGAATCCCACGGGGGGGCTACACCTTC. Using reference TRBV15 and TRBJ1-2 for the parts outside the CDR3, the full variable domain is DAMVIQNPRYQVTQFGKPVTLSCSQTLNHNVMYWYQQKSSQAPKLLFHYYDKDFNNEADTPDNFQSRRPNTSFCFLDIRSPGLGDTAMYLCATSRIPRGGYTFGSGTRLTVV.

This clone has just a few counts. The same CDR3 also results from other DNA sequences found in this sample. V gene TRBV18 combines with J gene TRBJ2-7; TRBD1 is a possible D gene (5 bases). The CDR3 is 13 amino acids. From germline, CDR1 is KGHSH and CDR2 LQKENI. V was pared by 6 bases and J by 4 bases, with 13 bases between. The CDR3 region is CASSPQGSYEQYF. The CDR3 DNA follows: TGTGCCAGCTCCCCGCAGGGATCGTACGAGCAGTACTTC.

The chain carries TRBV7-3 and TRBJ1-1; D is possibly TRBD1 (5 bases). The V and J ends lost 5 bases and 0 bases respectively, with 13 bases between them. The CDR3 runs 15 residues. Germline CDR1 reads SGHTA; CDR2 reads FQGTGA. DNA of the CDR3: TGTGCCAGCAGCCTCGGACAAGGTATGAACACTGAAGCTTTCTTT. Protein: CASSLGQGMNTEAFF.

J is TRBJ2-1 and V is TRBV5-1, with 7 bases matching TRBD2. V lost 1 base and J lost 7; bases outside the gene matches: 14. The CDR3 covers 17 residues. Per germline, CDR1 SGHRS and CDR2 YFSETQ. The CDR3 loop reads CASSLTRGTNTFNEQFF. The CDR3 DNA reads as TGCGCCAGCAGCTTGACCCGAGGGACTAACACTTTTAATGAGCAGTTCTTC. Drawing the rest from reference TRBV5-1 and TRBJ2-1, the complete variable domain is KAGVTQTPRYLIKTRGQQVTLSCSPISGHRSVSWYQQTPGQGLQFLFEYFSETQRNKGNFPGRFSGRQFSNSRSEMNVSTLELGDSALYLCASSLTRGTNTFNEQFFGPGTRLTVL.

This clone was seen a handful of times. Other DNA sequences from this sample encode an identical CDR3 as well. This chain uses TRBV6-6 with TRBJ2-3; the match to TRBD1 covers 10 bases. The V and J ends lost 4 bases and 6 bases, in that order; junction bases with no gene match: 4. There are 14 residues in the CDR3. Germline CDR1 reads MNHNY; CDR2 reads SVGAGI (reference sequence). The CDR3 is CASSSGQGGDTQYF. The CDR3, as DNA: TGTGCCAGCAGTTCAGGACAGGGGGGGGATACGCAGTATTTT.

This clone has only a few counts. The V gene is TRBV6-5, the J gene TRBJ2-3; D not resolved. The CDR3 totals 12 residues. V shed 5 bases and J shed 6 bases, with 9 bases lying between them. Per germline, CDR1 MNHEY and CDR2 SVGAGI. DNA for the CDR3: TGTGCCAGCAGTGCCGTGGGCGATACGCAGTATTTT. Its translation is CASSAVGDTQYF.

In the case of this clone: At one boundary the junction diverges from the germline segment, which might be a read error. The V gene is TRBV7-7, the J gene TRBJ2-5, with D hard to call. The germline CDR1 and CDR2 sequences are SSHAT and FNYEAQ (reference sequence). The CDR3 has 13 amino acids. CDR3 residues: CASSLGQKETQYF. In DNA form, the CDR3 reads TGTGCTAGCAGCTTAGGCCAGAAGGAGACCCAGTACTTC. Full variable domain (remainder filled in from reference TRBV7-7 and TRBJ2-5): GAGVSQSPRYKVTKRGQDVTLRCDPISSHATLYWYQQALGQGPEFLTYFNYEAQPDKSGLPSDRFSAERPEGSISTLTIQRTEQRDSAMYRCASSLGQKETQYFGPGTRLLVL.

In its sample, this clone was seen a few times. The chain uses TRBV9 and TRBJ2-7, with 10 positions matching TRBD1. CDR3 length: 15 amino acids. The junction had 6 bases not matched to a gene; V was cut back by 4 bases and J by 2 bases. Germline CDR1 and CDR2: SGDLS and YYNGEE. The CDR3 loop is CASSSRDRGPYEQYF. The CDR3 bases are TGTGCCAGCAGCAGTCGGGACAGGGGACCCTACGAGCAGTACTTC.

V gene TRBV18 combines with J gene TRBJ1-5; the D gene is possibly TRBD1 (5 bases). V lost 2 bases to trimming and J lost 4 bases, with 6 bases between them. The CDR3 loop spans 13 amino acids. Germline CDR1 is KGHSH and CDR2 is LQKENI. The DNA for the CDR3 is TGTGCCAGCTCACCAGGGACTAATCAGCCCCAGCATTTT. As protein: CASSPGTNQPQHF.

The chain employs TRBV27 and TRBJ1-2; D possibly corresponds to TRBD1 (5 bases). Between the trimmed V and J ends, which lost 6 bases and 4 bases, there was a span of 15 bases. CDR3 length: 14 residues. The germline gives CDR1 MNHEY, CDR2 SMNVEV (reference sequence). The CDR3 protein is CASSQDGGIYGYTF. CDR3 DNA sequence: TGTGCCAGCAGCCAGGACGGGGGGATCTATGGCTACACCTTC.

This clone was detected a few times. The rearrangement joins TRBV11-2 to TRBJ2-1, with 8 bases fitting TRBD2. V trimming: 3 bases; J trimming: 4 bases; junction bases outside the gene matches: 5. CDR1 and CDR2 from the germline V gene are SGHAT and FQNNGV. The CDR3 sequence is 15 residues long. The chain's CDR3 is CASSFSPSGYNEQFF. Here the CDR3 DNA reads TGTGCCAGCAGCTTTTCCCCTAGCGGGTACAATGAGCAGTTCTTC.

This clone has a handful of counts. V is TRBV7-9 and J is TRBJ1-5; D not resolved. Trimming took 2 bases from V and 3 from J, leaving 5 bases between them. Germline V gives CDR1 SEHNR, CDR2 FQNEAQ (reference sequence). This CDR3 is built from 13 residues. The CDR3 sequence is CASSLNINQPQHF. CDR3 bases: TGTGCCAGCAGCTTAAACATCAATCAGCCCCAGCATTTT.

V and J are TRBV4-2 and TRBJ2-2, with D hard to call. Per the germline V gene, CDR1 is LGHNA and CDR2 is YNFKEQ. Trimming cost V 0 bases and J 1 base, with 3 bases left between them. This CDR3 is 14 amino acids long. Here the CDR3 reads CASSQDRNTGELFF. The CDR3 DNA is TGTGCCAGCAGCCAAGACAGGAACACCGGGGAGCTGTTTTTT.

The CDR3 DNA follows: TGCAGCGTTGAGAGTGGGGCCAACGTCCTGACTTTC. This translates into CSVESGANVLTF. The rearrangement joins TRBV29-1 to TRBJ2-6, with D unclear. This CDR3 comprises 12 residues. Trimming removed 3 bases at V and 3 bases at J, with 3 bases between. Germline V CDR1 and CDR2: SQVTM, ANQGSEA.